This paragraph covers one T cell receptor beta chain sequence. What it binds is unknown. One end of the junction fails to match germline, which may point to a read error. Researchers reported that TCR beta cDNA libraries carried unique molecular identifiers. T cells, 1 to 10 million of them, yielded 500,000 or so cDNA molecules. TCRdb reanalysed the PCR reads using MiXCR and keeps one entry per CDR3 protein. The table includes 650,000 to 900,000 distinct CDR3 sequences, 46% detected once. The record originates from a study of post-analysis software for immune sequencing data. Across the whole study: Relapsing-remitting, secondary progressive and progressive-relapsing forms of multiple sclerosis all featured among disease courses. The study's findings and limits: The authors found that F measure strongly co-clustered same-batch samples. Patients had higher frequencies than controls of a handful of TRBV segments, including TRBV5-6, TRBV5-1 and TRBV20-1. Relative to controls, patients with multiple sclerosis showed significantly lower normalized Chao1 diversity.

The germline V gene has CDR1 DFQATT and CDR2 SNEGSKA (reference sequence). The CDR3 has 16 amino acids. The rearrangement uses TRBV20-1 and TRBJ2-7, with TRBD2 identical over 9 bases. The source of this sequence is a girl aged 10 to 17 with multiple sclerosis. What was sequenced was blood. Here the CDR3 reads CSARDPLAGLSHEQYF. The CDR3 DNA reads as TGCAGTGCTAGAGATCCGCTAGCGGGACTCTCCCACGAGCAGTACTTC.